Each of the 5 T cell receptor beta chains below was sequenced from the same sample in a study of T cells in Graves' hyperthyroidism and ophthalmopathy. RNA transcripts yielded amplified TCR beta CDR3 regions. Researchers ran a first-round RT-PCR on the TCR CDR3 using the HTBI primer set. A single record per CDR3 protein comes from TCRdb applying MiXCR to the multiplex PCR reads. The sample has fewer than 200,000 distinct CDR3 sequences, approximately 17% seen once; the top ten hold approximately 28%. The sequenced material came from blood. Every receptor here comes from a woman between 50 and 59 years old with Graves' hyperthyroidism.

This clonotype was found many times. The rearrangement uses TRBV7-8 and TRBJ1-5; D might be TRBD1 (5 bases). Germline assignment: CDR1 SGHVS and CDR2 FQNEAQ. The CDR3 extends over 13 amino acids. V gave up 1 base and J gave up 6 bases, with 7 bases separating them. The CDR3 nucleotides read TGTGCCAGCAGCTTAGAGAGGGGTCAGCCCCAGCATTTT. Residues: CASSLERGQPQHF.

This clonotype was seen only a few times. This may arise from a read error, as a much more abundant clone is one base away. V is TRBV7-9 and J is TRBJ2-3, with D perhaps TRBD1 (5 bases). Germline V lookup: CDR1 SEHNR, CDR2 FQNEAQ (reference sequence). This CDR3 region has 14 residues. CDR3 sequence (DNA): TGTGCCAACAGCCCCCCCAGGGCCACAGATACGCAGTATTTT. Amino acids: CANSPPRATDTQYF. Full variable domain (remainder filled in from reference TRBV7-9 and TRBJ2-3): DTGVSQNPRHKITKRGQNVTFRCDPISEHNRLYWYRQTLGQGPEFLTYFQNEAQLEKSRLLSDRFSAERPKGSFSTLEIQRTEQGDSAMYLCANSPPRATDTQYFGPGTRLTVL.

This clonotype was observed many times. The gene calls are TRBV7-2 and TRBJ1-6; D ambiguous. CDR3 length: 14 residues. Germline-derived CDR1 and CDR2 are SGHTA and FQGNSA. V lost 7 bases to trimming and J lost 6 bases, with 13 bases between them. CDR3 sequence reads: CASTPHFRNSPLHF. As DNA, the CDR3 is TGTGCCAGCACCCCACATTTCCGTAATTCACCCCTCCACTTT.

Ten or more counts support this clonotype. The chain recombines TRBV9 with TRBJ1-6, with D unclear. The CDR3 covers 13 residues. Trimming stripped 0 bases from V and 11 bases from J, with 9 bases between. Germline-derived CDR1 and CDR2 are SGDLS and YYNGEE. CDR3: CASSVGKATPLHF. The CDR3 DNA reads TGTGCCAGCAGCGTAGGAAAAGCGACACCCCTCCACTTT. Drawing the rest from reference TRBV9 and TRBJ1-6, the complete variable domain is DSGVTQTPKHLITATGQRVTLRCSPRSGDLSVYWYQQSLDQGLQFLIQYYNGEERAKGNILERFSAQQFPDLHSELNLSSLELGDSALYFCASSVGKATPLHFGNGTRLTVT.

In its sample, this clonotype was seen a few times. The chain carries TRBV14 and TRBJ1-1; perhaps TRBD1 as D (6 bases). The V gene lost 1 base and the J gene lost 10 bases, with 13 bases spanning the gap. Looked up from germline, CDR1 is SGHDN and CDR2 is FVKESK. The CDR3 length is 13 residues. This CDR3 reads CASSQVQGSRAFF. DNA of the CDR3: TGTGCCAGCAGCCAAGTACAGGGCTCTAGAGCTTTCTTT.